This T cell receptor beta chain is from a study of Graves' ophthalmopathy and Graves' hyperthyroidism. At the level of the study: Calling hyperthyroidism stable required that no ophthalmopathy show up within 18 months of follow-up.

Amplifying from RNA transcripts, the study obtained TCR beta CDR3 regions. The first round was an RT-PCR with HTBI primers, and the second round was a multiplex PCR. TCRdb ran MiXCR on the multiplex PCR reads and lists one entry per CDR3 protein. The table includes over a million distinct CDR3 sequences, less than 45% detected once. Germline V gives CDR1 ENHRY, CDR2 SYGVKD. The CDR3 has 15 residues. Details on this clonotype: Its antigen is not known. Relative to the germline gene, one junction end is altered; a read error may explain this.

Notes on the study in general: Ophthalmopathy versus stable hyperthyroidism: 13-signature model gave roughly 88% sensitivity, 75% to 83% specificity. As the model predicted ophthalmopathy progression, it achieved a sensitivity of 70.59% and a specificity of 72% to 80%. Blood repertoires reportedly contained most expanded thyroid clonotypes above 0.001 frequency.

Sequencing used peripheral blood or thyroid tissue (not recorded which). This sequence joins TRBV10-3 and TRBJ1-5, with a possible D match to TRBD1 (5 bases). The TCR sequence derives from an adult man with Graves' hyperthyroidism. Written as DNA, the CDR3 is TGTGCCAGCAGTTATAATCAGGGAGGAAACCAGCCCCAGCATTTT. It codes for CASSYNQGGNQPQHF.